This TCR beta chain was identified in a study of blood T cells in healthy people across ages. Next came a second PCR, run for about 7 to 11 cycles, which used a sample-barcoded 5' primer along with a J-beta primer mix. TCRdb ran MiXCR on the 5' RACE reads and lists one entry per CDR3 protein. This sample has 450,000 to 600,000 distinct CDR3 sequences, with about 26% found just once. With respect to this clonotype: Its antigen is still unknown.

Whole-study findings and limits: Long-lived and aged donors differed, with more naive CD4+ cells and higher diversity in the long-lived.

The same specimen was also included in a second study, on T cells of mothers and their children. That work contributes: With the M1S primer of the second PCR, sample barcodes and 2-4 random nucleotides were added.

The sample consisted of blood. This TCR was recovered from a boy aged 2-9 years in good health.

CDR3 nucleotides: TGTGCCAGCAGCCAAGAGTTTGGACTAGTAGGCCCCAATGAGCAGTTCTTC. Protein: CASSQEFGLVGPNEQFF. V and J are TRBV3-1 and TRBJ2-5; 7 bases agree with TRBD2. The J call is doubtful: the DNA matches TRBJ2-1 better. The CDR3 sequence is 17 residues long. Per germline, CDR1 LGHDT and CDR2 YNNKEL (reference sequence).